These T cell receptor beta chains were read from a single sample in a study of Graves' ophthalmopathy and Graves' hyperthyroidism. TCRdb reanalysed the multiplex PCR reads using MiXCR and keeps one entry per CDR3 protein. Here the sample spans about 370,000 distinct CDR3 sequences, about 18% being singletons. Sequencing was performed on peripheral blood. The receptor set was obtained from an adult woman with stable Graves' hyperthyroidism. Both conserved end residues are part of each CDR3. Fields, in order: D gene, V gene, clone size, J gene, CDR3 protein, CDR3 DNA. A D gene is named only where the DNA matches it firmly. Part of the rows lack a size; the others show once, few, many or a class for expanded clones.

-,TRBV11-2,many,TRBJ2-5,CASSHGTFETQYF,TGTGCCAGCAGCCACGGGACTTTCGAGACCCAGTACTTC
-,TRBV6-2/TRBV6-3,-,TRBJ1-5,CASSTGHGHSNSNQPQHF,TGTGCCAGTAGTACGGGGCACGGACACTCTAATAGCAATCAGCCCCAGCATTTT
-,TRBV7-9,-,TRBJ2-7,CASSLAMGAEQYF,TGTGCCAGCAGCTTAGCGATGGGGGCCGAGCAGTACTTC
TRBD1,TRBV5-4,once,TRBJ1-6,CASSPGQGKPLHF,TGTGCCAGCAGCCCGGGACAGGGCAAACCCCTCCACTTT
TRBD1,TRBV7-2,many,TRBJ1-1,CASSLAGQGAFMNTEAFF,TGTGCCAGCAGCTTAGCAGGACAGGGGGCATTCATGAACACTGAAGCTTTCTTT
-,TRBV28,many,TRBJ2-2,CASSPLDWNTGELFF,TGTGCCAGCAGTCCCCTTGACTGGAACACCGGGGAGCTGTTTTTT
TRBD1,TRBV12-3/TRBV12-4,-,TRBJ1-1,CASRLGQGNTEAFF,TGTGCCAGCAGACTGGGACAGGGTAACACTGAAGCTTTCTTT
-,TRBV5-5,few,TRBJ2-6,CASDAGSGANVLTF,TGTGCCAGCGACGCTGGCTCTGGGGCCAACGTCCTGACTTTC
-,TRBV6-5,many,TRBJ1-2,CASSPQDTYGYTF,TGTGCCAGCAGTCCCCAGGATACGTATGGCTACACCTTC
-,TRBV29-1,many,TRBJ1-1,CSVDGGDTEAFF,TGCAGCGTTGACGGGGGGGACACTGAAGCTTTCTTT
-,TRBV20-1,-,TRBJ1-2,CSAREVDGYTF,TGCAGTGCTAGAGAGGTAGATGGCTACACCTTC
-,TRBV12-3/TRBV12-4,many,TRBJ1-1,CASSTPPGNTEAFF,TGTGCCAGCAGTACCCCCCCTGGGAACACTGAAGCTTTCTTT
-,TRBV6-5,-,TRBJ1-2,CASSSRGGYYGYTF,TGTGCCAGCAGTTCCAGGGGAGGCTACTATGGCTACACCTTC
-,TRBV30,many,TRBJ1-3,CAWSPQAYTIYF,TGTGCCTGGAGTCCTCAGGCGTACACCATATATTTT
-,TRBV7-9,many,TRBJ2-2,CASNTQGYGELFF,TGTGCCAGCAACACACAGGGTTACGGGGAGCTGTTTTTT
-,TRBV7-8,many,TRBJ2-7,CASSLSRIFGSAYEQYF,TGTGCCAGCAGCTTAAGCCGAATTTTTGGGAGCGCCTACGAGCAGTACTTC
-,TRBV11-2,many,TRBJ2-2,CASSSGQGSGELFF,TGTGCCAGCAGCTCGGGCCAGGGTAGTGGGGAGCTGTTTTTT
-,TRBV29-1,many,TRBJ1-1,CSVVLLGVRTGAFF,TGCAGCGTTGTTCTTTTGGGAGTTCGGACTGGAGCTTTCTTT
TRBD1,TRBV7-9,many,TRBJ1-2,CASSLATGGSVYTF,TGTGCCAGCAGCTTAGCCACAGGGGGCTCAGTCTACACCTTC
TRBD2,TRBV12-3/TRBV12-4,-,TRBJ2-7,CATKREGRYEQYF,TGTGCCACCAAGCGGGAGGGCCGCTACGAGCAGTACTTC